These T cell receptor beta chains were read from a single sample in a study of blood T cell repertoires in COVID-19. Data came from immunoSEQ multiplex PCR; TCRdb stores just in-frame clones and leaves some out. The sample has 80,000 to 100,000 clones, roughly 85% seen once. Sequencing was done on a sample of peripheral blood. The origin of the receptors is a human donor in a cohort sampled during active COVID-19. Both conserved end residues are part of each CDR3. The order of the fields is V gene, D gene, clone size, J gene, CDR3 length, CDR3 DNA, CDR3 protein. D genes are given only for firm matches. The size entry is marked missing in some rows and otherwise reads once, few, many or a size class.

v_call: TRBV29-1; d_call: TRBD1; clone_size: -; j_call: TRBJ1-2; cdr3_length: 12; cdr3_nt: TGCAGCGTGCGGACAGGGGACTATGGCTACACCTTC; cdr3_aa: CSVRTGDYGYTF
v_call: TRBV1; d_call: -; clone_size: -; j_call: TRBJ1-5; cdr3_length: 21; cdr3_nt: TGCACCAGCAGCCAAGCCAGGGCGAGGGGAGGTGGGGAAACGGGAAATCAGCCCCAGCATTTT; cdr3_aa: CTSSQARARGGGETGNQPQHF
v_call: TRBV5-1; d_call: TRBD2; clone_size: few; j_call: TRBJ2-7; cdr3_length: 16; cdr3_nt: TGCGCCAGCAGCTTGAGTGCGGGAGGGCCCAACCACGAGCAGTACTTC; cdr3_aa: CASSLSAGGPNHEQYF
v_call: TRBV30; d_call: TRBD1; clone_size: -; j_call: TRBJ1-6; cdr3_length: 16; cdr3_nt: TGTGCCTGGAGTGCCGGCCCGGGACAGGGTTATTCACCCCTCCACTTT; cdr3_aa: CAWSAGPGQGYSPLHF
v_call: TRBV6-4; d_call: -; clone_size: -; j_call: TRBJ1-1; cdr3_length: 15; cdr3_nt: TGTGCCAGCAGAGAAAGGGGGGGTATGAACACTGAAGCTTTCTTT; cdr3_aa: CASRERGGMNTEAFF
v_call: TRBV7-9; d_call: -; clone_size: -; j_call: TRBJ2-3; cdr3_length: 13; cdr3_nt: TGTGCCAGCAGCCCCCATAGCACAGATACGCAGTATTTT; cdr3_aa: CASSPHSTDTQYF
v_call: TRBV18; d_call: -; clone_size: -; j_call: TRBJ1-2; cdr3_length: 15; cdr3_nt: TGTGCCAGCTCACCAGCCGGGGTTCGTAACTATGGCTACACCTTC; cdr3_aa: CASSPAGVRNYGYTF
v_call: TRBV19; d_call: -; clone_size: -; j_call: TRBJ1-5; cdr3_length: 18; cdr3_nt: TGTGCCAGTAACCCTGTATCGAACAGGGTAACGGGCAATCAGCCCCAGCATTTT; cdr3_aa: CASNPVSNRVTGNQPQHF
v_call: TRBV18; d_call: -; clone_size: few; j_call: TRBJ2-5; cdr3_length: 15; cdr3_nt: TGTGCCAGCTCACCCGACCTGACTATGCAAGAGACCCAGTACTTC; cdr3_aa: CASSPDLTMQETQYF
v_call: TRBV9; d_call: TRBD2; clone_size: -; j_call: TRBJ2-5; cdr3_length: 16; cdr3_nt: TGTGCCAGCGGGGGAGGACTAGCAGCAACGGTAGAGACCCAGTACTTC; cdr3_aa: CASGGGLAATVETQYF
v_call: TRBV6-5; d_call: -; clone_size: -; j_call: TRBJ1-4; cdr3_length: 14; cdr3_nt: TGTGCCAGCAGTTTTGTCGGGGAAGATGAAAAACTGTTTTTT; cdr3_aa: CASSFVGEDEKLFF
v_call: TRBV9; d_call: TRBD1; clone_size: -; j_call: TRBJ2-3; cdr3_length: 16; cdr3_nt: TGTGCCAGCAGCGTTCGACAGGGGGCCGACACAGATACGCAGTATTTT; cdr3_aa: CASSVRQGADTDTQYF
v_call: TRBV24-1; d_call: TRBD2; clone_size: once; j_call: TRBJ2-7; cdr3_length: 14; cdr3_nt: TGTGCCACCAGTGAGGGTAGCGGGAAGAACGAGCAGTACTTC; cdr3_aa: CATSEGSGKNEQYF
v_call: TRBV10-3; d_call: -; clone_size: -; j_call: TRBJ1-5; cdr3_length: 13; cdr3_nt: TGTGCCATCAGCCGGGACACCGATCAGCCCCAGCATTTT; cdr3_aa: CAISRDTDQPQHF
v_call: TRBV6-6; d_call: TRBD2; clone_size: -; j_call: TRBJ2-1; cdr3_length: 12; cdr3_nt: TGTGCCAGCAGTCTCAGCGGGAATAAGCAGTTCTTC; cdr3_aa: CASSLSGNKQFF
v_call: TRBV27; d_call: TRBD1; clone_size: -; j_call: TRBJ1-1; cdr3_length: 17; cdr3_nt: TGTGCCAGCAGTCAAGGGGGCCCCGGGGAAAGGAGGTTGCGAGCTTTCTTT; cdr3_aa: CASSQGGPGERRLRAFF
v_call: TRBV27; d_call: TRBD1; clone_size: -; j_call: TRBJ2-7; cdr3_length: 14; cdr3_nt: TGTGCCAGCAGTCGGACAGGGGGTGGCTACGAGCAGTACTTC; cdr3_aa: CASSRTGGGYEQYF
v_call: TRBV2; d_call: -; clone_size: few; j_call: TRBJ2-2; cdr3_length: 15; cdr3_nt: TGTGCCAGTGGCCGGCAGGCCGCGAACACCGGGGAGCTGTTTTTT; cdr3_aa: CASGRQAANTGELFF
v_call: TRBV4-1; d_call: -; clone_size: -; j_call: TRBJ1-1; cdr3_length: 17; cdr3_nt: TGCGCCAGCAGCCAAGGAATCACAATATACATTTCTGGGCAAGCTTTCTTT; cdr3_aa: CASSQGITIYISGQAFF
v_call: TRBV7-9; d_call: -; clone_size: -; j_call: TRBJ1-2; cdr3_length: 16; cdr3_nt: TGTGCCAGCAGCTTAGCGGGGCAGGGGCCCAACTATGGCTACACCTTC; cdr3_aa: CASSLAGQGPNYGYTF
v_call: TRBV5-4; d_call: -; clone_size: -; j_call: TRBJ2-1; cdr3_length: 14; cdr3_nt: TGTGCCAGCAGCTTGGACATAAGTCACAATGAGCAGTTCTTC; cdr3_aa: CASSLDISHNEQFF
v_call: TRBV6-5; d_call: -; clone_size: -; j_call: TRBJ2-1; cdr3_length: 14; cdr3_nt: TGTGCCAGCCGGATGGGGGGACTTTACAATGAGCAGTTCTTC; cdr3_aa: CASRMGGLYNEQFF
v_call: TRBV4-1; d_call: TRBD2; clone_size: -; j_call: TRBJ2-2; cdr3_length: 19; cdr3_nt: TGCGCCAGCAGCCAAGGTCTCGGAGCGGGGGGACCGAACACCGGGGAGCTGTTTTTT; cdr3_aa: CASSQGLGAGGPNTGELFF
v_call: TRBV18; d_call: -; clone_size: -; j_call: TRBJ1-3; cdr3_length: 17; cdr3_nt: TGTGCCAGCTCACCTTCTATGGACAGACTCTCTGGAAACACCATATATTTT; cdr3_aa: CASSPSMDRLSGNTIYF
v_call: TRBV6-5; d_call: TRBD1; clone_size: -; j_call: TRBJ1-6; cdr3_length: 15; cdr3_nt: TGTGCCAGTTCCGAACCCGGACAGGGAAATGCACCCCTCCACTTT; cdr3_aa: CASSEPGQGNAPLHF
v_call: TRBV28; d_call: -; clone_size: many; j_call: TRBJ1-5; cdr3_length: 15; cdr3_nt: TGTGCCAGCAGTTTTGGGGGCTCCTTCAATCAGCCCCAGCATTTT; cdr3_aa: CASSFGGSFNQPQHF
v_call: TRBV19; d_call: -; clone_size: -; j_call: TRBJ1-5; cdr3_length: 15; cdr3_nt: TGTGCCAGTAGTTCCCGCGTCGTGGGCAATCAGCCCCAGCATTTT; cdr3_aa: CASSSRVVGNQPQHF
v_call: TRBV3-1/TRBV3-2; d_call: -; clone_size: few; j_call: TRBJ1-4; cdr3_length: 15; cdr3_nt: TGTGCCAGCAGCCACAAGACAGGTAGAAATGAAAAACTGTTTTTT; cdr3_aa: CASSHKTGRNEKLFF
v_call: TRBV2; d_call: -; clone_size: -; j_call: TRBJ1-3; cdr3_length: 14; cdr3_nt: TGTGCCAGCAGCCCGTCCGGTTCTGGAAACACCATATATTTT; cdr3_aa: CASSPSGSGNTIYF
v_call: TRBV11-3; d_call: TRBD2; clone_size: many; j_call: TRBJ2-5; cdr3_length: 13; cdr3_nt: TGTGCCAGCAGCTTACGGGGGGAAGAGACCCAGTACTTC; cdr3_aa: CASSLRGEETQYF
v_call: TRBV30; d_call: TRBD1; clone_size: -; j_call: TRBJ1-5; cdr3_length: 15; cdr3_nt: TGTGCCTGGAGTCATTTGGGACAGTACAATCAGCCCCAGCATTTT; cdr3_aa: CAWSHLGQYNQPQHF
v_call: TRBV28; d_call: -; clone_size: -; j_call: TRBJ1-1; cdr3_length: 13; cdr3_nt: TGTGCCAGCGCGGAGGGGCGGCACACTGAAGCTTTCTTT; cdr3_aa: CASAEGRHTEAFF
v_call: TRBV6-5; d_call: TRBD1; clone_size: -; j_call: TRBJ2-2; cdr3_length: 14; cdr3_nt: TGTGCCAGCAGACGGGACAGGAACACCGGGGAGCTGTTTTTT; cdr3_aa: CASRRDRNTGELFF
v_call: TRBV4-1; d_call: -; clone_size: -; j_call: TRBJ2-7; cdr3_length: 13; cdr3_nt: TGCGCCAGCAGCCTCCTGGTAGCTGGTGAGCAGTACTTC; cdr3_aa: CASSLLVAGEQYF
v_call: TRBV12-5; d_call: TRBD1; clone_size: -; j_call: TRBJ2-1; cdr3_length: 14; cdr3_nt: TGTGCTAGTGGTTTGGAAGACAGGGCCAATGAGCAGTTCTTC; cdr3_aa: CASGLEDRANEQFF
v_call: TRBV7-3; d_call: -; clone_size: -; j_call: TRBJ2-2; cdr3_length: 13; cdr3_nt: TGTGCCAGCAGCTTAACCTACACCGGGGAGCTGTTTTTT; cdr3_aa: CASSLTYTGELFF
v_call: TRBV29-1; d_call: TRBD2; clone_size: -; j_call: TRBJ2-5; cdr3_length: 16; cdr3_nt: TGCAGCGTTGAAGGGGAGACTAGCGGGAGGCGGGAGACCCAGTACTTC; cdr3_aa: CSVEGETSGRRETQYF
v_call: TRBV28; d_call: -; clone_size: -; j_call: TRBJ1-3; cdr3_length: 16; cdr3_nt: TGTGCCAGCAGTTTAGTTCGGCCAGGGTCTGGAAACACCATATATTTT; cdr3_aa: CASSLVRPGSGNTIYF
v_call: TRBV11-2; d_call: -; clone_size: -; j_call: TRBJ1-3; cdr3_length: 14; cdr3_nt: TGTGCCAGCAGCTTAACAGACTCTGGAAACACCATATATTTT; cdr3_aa: CASSLTDSGNTIYF
v_call: TRBV11-2; d_call: TRBD2; clone_size: -; j_call: TRBJ2-1; cdr3_length: 15; cdr3_nt: TGTGCCAGCAGCTCCGGGACTAGCAGCCACAATGAGCAGTTCTTC; cdr3_aa: CASSSGTSSHNEQFF
v_call: TRBV11-3; d_call: TRBD1; clone_size: -; j_call: TRBJ2-7; cdr3_length: 15; cdr3_nt: TGTGCCAGCAGGAAACCGCCGGGACAGGGAAGATCAAGGTACTTC; cdr3_aa: CASRKPPGQGRSRYF
v_call: TRBV19; d_call: TRBD2; clone_size: -; j_call: TRBJ2-2; cdr3_length: 17; cdr3_nt: TGTGCCACCTCCTTGACTAGCGGGGGGGCGAACACCGGGGAGCTGTTTTTT; cdr3_aa: CATSLTSGGANTGELFF
v_call: TRBV28; d_call: -; clone_size: -; j_call: TRBJ2-5; cdr3_length: 15; cdr3_nt: TGTGCCAGCAGAACCCCGGACAGCCCGTTCAAGACCCAGTACTTC; cdr3_aa: CASRTPDSPFKTQYF
v_call: TRBV27; d_call: -; clone_size: -; j_call: TRBJ1-5; cdr3_length: 15; cdr3_nt: TGTGCCAGCAGTTTTGCACAGGGCAGCAATCAGCCCCAGCATTTT; cdr3_aa: CASSFAQGSNQPQHF
v_call: TRBV28; d_call: TRBD2; clone_size: -; j_call: TRBJ2-7; cdr3_length: 16; cdr3_nt: TGTGCCAGCAGTTACCCCCCTAGCGGGAGATCGTACGAGCAGTACTTC; cdr3_aa: CASSYPPSGRSYEQYF
v_call: TRBV29-1; d_call: -; clone_size: -; j_call: TRBJ1-1; cdr3_length: 13; cdr3_nt: TGCAGCGTTGCGGCAGGGATGAACACTGAAGCTTTCTTT; cdr3_aa: CSVAAGMNTEAFF
v_call: TRBV5-4; d_call: TRBD2; clone_size: few; j_call: TRBJ2-1; cdr3_length: 15; cdr3_nt: TGTGCCAGCAGCGGAACTAGCGGGAGATTTAATGAGCAGTTCTTC; cdr3_aa: CASSGTSGRFNEQFF
v_call: TRBV2; d_call: -; clone_size: few; j_call: TRBJ2-1; cdr3_length: 12; cdr3_nt: TGTGCCAGCAGTGACCATTACAATGAGCAGTTCTTC; cdr3_aa: CASSDHYNEQFF
v_call: TRBV15; d_call: -; clone_size: -; j_call: TRBJ2-3; cdr3_length: 16; cdr3_nt: TGTGCCACCAGCAGAGAGTTGGGCACAAGCACAGATACGCAGTATTTT; cdr3_aa: CATSRELGTSTDTQYF
v_call: TRBV5-1; d_call: -; clone_size: -; j_call: TRBJ2-3; cdr3_length: 14; cdr3_nt: TGCGCCAGCAGCCTAGAAGGAGGGACAGATACGCAGTATTTT; cdr3_aa: CASSLEGGTDTQYF
v_call: TRBV28; d_call: TRBD2; clone_size: once; j_call: TRBJ2-1; cdr3_length: 14; cdr3_nt: TGTGCCAGCAGAGGCGGGGGGCTTCACAATGAGCAGTTCTTC; cdr3_aa: CASRGGGLHNEQFF
v_call: TRBV29-1; d_call: TRBD2; clone_size: -; j_call: TRBJ2-5; cdr3_length: 14; cdr3_nt: TGCAGCGTTGAACTAGCGGGGGCTTCAGAGACCCAGTACTTC; cdr3_aa: CSVELAGASETQYF
v_call: TRBV2; d_call: -; clone_size: once; j_call: TRBJ1-5; cdr3_length: 15; cdr3_nt: TGTGCCAGCAGTGACAGGGCGAGGAGCAATCAGCCCCAGCATTTT; cdr3_aa: CASSDRARSNQPQHF
v_call: TRBV19; d_call: -; clone_size: -; j_call: TRBJ2-2; cdr3_length: 17; cdr3_nt: TGTGCCAGTAGTATAGTATCAGGGAAGTCCATCGGCGGGGAGCTGTTTTTT; cdr3_aa: CASSIVSGKSIGGELFF